This TCR beta chain came from a study of regulatory T cells in long-lasting Graves disease. CDR3-region Arm-PCR and iRepertoire HTBI primers produced the TCR beta libraries. TCRdb reprocessed the multiplex PCR reads with MiXCR, giving one entry per CDR3 protein. Of about 430,000 distinct CDR3 sequences in the sample, 14% to 15% were seen once. This clonotype was seen repeatedly, ten times or more. Indicated time point: newly diagnosed GD, antithyroid drugs for less than 3 months. PBMC RNA was the source of the TCR library. Into tubes containing EDTA, about 9 milliliters of peripheral blood were drawn. The sample also formed part of further work on T cells in Graves' hyperthyroidism and ophthalmopathy. That publication notes: The TCR CDR3 first-round RT-PCR relied on the HTBI primer set.

Source: peripheral blood mononuclear cells (PBMCs), taken at new diagnosis, from a patient treated with antithyroid drugs. This sequence originates from a woman between 40 and 50 years old with Graves disease.

CDR3 region: CASSPARIFNEQYF. CDR3 DNA sequence: TGTGCCAGCAGCCCCGCCCGGATCTTCAACGAGCAGTACTTC. V gene TRBV12-3 or TRBV12-4 combines with J gene TRBJ2-7; D unresolved. The CDR3 is 14 amino acids. Between the trimmed V and J ends, which lost 6 bases and 5 bases, there was a span of 17 bases.